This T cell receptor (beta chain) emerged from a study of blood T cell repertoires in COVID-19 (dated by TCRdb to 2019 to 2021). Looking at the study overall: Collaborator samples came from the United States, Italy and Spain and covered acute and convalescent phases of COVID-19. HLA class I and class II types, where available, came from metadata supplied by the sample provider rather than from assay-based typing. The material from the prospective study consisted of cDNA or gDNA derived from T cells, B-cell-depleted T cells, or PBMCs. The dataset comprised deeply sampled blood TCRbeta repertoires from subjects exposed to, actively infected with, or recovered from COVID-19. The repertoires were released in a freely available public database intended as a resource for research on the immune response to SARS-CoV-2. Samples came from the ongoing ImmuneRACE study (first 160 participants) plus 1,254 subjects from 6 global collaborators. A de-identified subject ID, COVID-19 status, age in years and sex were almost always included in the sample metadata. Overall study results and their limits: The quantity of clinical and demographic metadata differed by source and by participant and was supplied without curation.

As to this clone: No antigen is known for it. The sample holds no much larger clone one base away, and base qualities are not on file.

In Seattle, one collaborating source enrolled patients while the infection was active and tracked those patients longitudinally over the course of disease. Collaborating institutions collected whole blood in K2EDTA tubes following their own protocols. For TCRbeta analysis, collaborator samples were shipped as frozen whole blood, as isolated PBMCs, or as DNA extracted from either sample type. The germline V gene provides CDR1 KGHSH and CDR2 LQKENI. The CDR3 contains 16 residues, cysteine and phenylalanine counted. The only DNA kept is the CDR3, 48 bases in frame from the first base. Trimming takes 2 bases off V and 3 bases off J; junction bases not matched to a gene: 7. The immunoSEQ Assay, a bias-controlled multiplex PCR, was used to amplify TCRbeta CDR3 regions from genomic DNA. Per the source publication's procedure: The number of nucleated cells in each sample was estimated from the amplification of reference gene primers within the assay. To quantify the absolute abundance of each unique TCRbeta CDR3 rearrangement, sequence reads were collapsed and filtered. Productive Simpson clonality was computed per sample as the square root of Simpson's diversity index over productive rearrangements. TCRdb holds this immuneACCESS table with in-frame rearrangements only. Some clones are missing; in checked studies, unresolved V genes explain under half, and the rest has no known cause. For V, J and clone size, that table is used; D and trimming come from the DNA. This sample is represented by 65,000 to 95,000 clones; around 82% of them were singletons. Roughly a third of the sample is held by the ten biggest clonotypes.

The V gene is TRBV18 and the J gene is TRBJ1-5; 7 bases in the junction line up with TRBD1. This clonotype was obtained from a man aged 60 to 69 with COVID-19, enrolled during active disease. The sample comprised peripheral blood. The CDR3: CASSPSPGGNNQPQHF. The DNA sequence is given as TGTGCCAGCTCACCATCCCCAGGGGGAAACAATCAGCCCCAGCATTTT.